These 32 T cell receptor beta chains originate from one sample sequenced in a study of T cell clonality in common variable immunodeficiency. Data came from immunoSEQ multiplex PCR; TCRdb stores just in-frame clones and leaves some out. This set yields 50,000 to 60,000 clones and no singletons; the top ten hold around 0.82%. The material sequenced was peripheral blood mononuclear cells. These receptors were taken from a person aged 18-69 years in good health.

The sample holds many counts of this clone. The read ends 3 residues before the CDR3 terminus; that terminus is restored from the germline J gene. This chain uses TRBV2 with TRBJ2-5; 7 nucleotides agree with TRBD2. Losses at the gene ends were 2 bases for V and 1 base for J; bases not matched to a gene: 7. Germline values: CDR1 SNHLY, CDR2 FYNNEI. The CDR3 loop spans 16 amino acids. The part of the CDR3 DNA that was read is TGTGCCAGCAGTGAAAGGGCTAGCGGTTCCCAAGAGACC. Translation: CASSERASGSQET. The full CDR3 sequence reads CASSERASGSQETQYF.

This clone was counted ten times or more. The sequenced fragment ends 3 residues before the CDR3 boundary, so the rest is inferred from the germline J gene. V usage is TRBV30 and J usage is TRBJ2-3, with D perhaps TRBD1 (6 bases). Germline lookup yields CDR1 GTSNPN and CDR2 SVGIG (reference sequence). The V end lost 0 bases, the J end lost 4 bases, and 8 bases lay between the germline ends. There are 13 residues in the CDR3. Partial CDR3 DNA: TGTGCCTGGAGTGTACAGGGTGCAGATACG. The encoded protein is CAWSVQGADT. The full CDR3 protein is CAWSVQGADTQYF.

This clone was seen repeatedly, ten times or more. The CDR3 end falls 3 residues outside the read, so it is completed with the germline J gene. The J gene is TRBJ2-3, the V gene TRBV20-1; tentative D call: TRBD2 (6 bases). The CDR3 loop spans 18 amino acids. Germline lookup yields CDR1 DFQATT and CDR2 SNEGSKA (reference sequence). Trimming stripped 1 base from V and 0 bases from J, with 20 bases between. CDR3 bases read: TGCAGTGCTAGAGTAGTCGGGACTTTCGGCTCTAGCACAGATACG. It codes for CSARVVGTFGSSTDT. The complete CDR3 protein is CSARVVGTFGSSTDTQYF.

This clone was detected many times. The missing CDR3 end, 3 residues past where the read stops, is filled in from the germline J gene. The rearrangement joins TRBV5-1 to TRBJ2-3, with 8 bases aligning to TRBD2. Germline trimming cut 0 bases from V and 6 bases from J; bases unmatched to any gene: 12. Germline CDR1 SGHRS, CDR2 YFSETQ. The CDR3 is 17 residues long. The CDR3 loop is CASSLATRAGDGDTQYF. Partial CDR3 DNA: TGCGCCAGCAGCTTGGCCACTCGAGCGGGAGATGGCGATACG. Combining the CDR3 with reference TRBV5-1 and TRBJ2-3 gives the whole variable domain KAGVTQTPRYLIKTRGQQVTLSCSPISGHRSVSWYQQTPGQGLQFLFEYFSETQRNKGNFPGRFSGRQFSNSRSEMNVSTLELGDSALYLCASSLATRAGDGDTQYFGPGTRLTVL.

There are many counts of this clone. The read gets to within 3 residues of the CDR3 end, and the germline J gene fills in the rest. The chain uses TRBV18 and TRBJ1-4; no clear D gene. Germline V gene lookup returns CDR1 KGHSH and CDR2 LQKENI. The V end lost 6 bases, the J end lost 5 bases, and 10 bases lay between the germline ends. The CDR3 runs 13 residues. The CDR3 loop is CASSPPGNEKLFF. The CDR3 bases that were read are TGTGCCAGCTCGCCTCCGGGGAATGAAAAA.

This clone was counted at least ten times. The DNA read from the CDR3 is TGCAGTGCGCGCCGGAGCGGGGTCAGGGAGACC. Protein sequence: CSARRSGVRET. From start to end, the CDR3 is CSARRSGVRETQYF. V is TRBV20-1 and J is TRBJ2-5; 7 nucleotides match TRBD2. The read halts 3 residues ahead of the CDR3 end, with the missing end drawn from the germline J gene. After removal of 6 bases from V and 5 bases from J, the junction contained 12 bases not matched to a gene. This CDR3 contains 14 residues. Germline CDR1 DFQATT, CDR2 SNEGSKA (reference sequence).

This clone was observed at least ten times. The read ends 3 residues before the CDR3 terminus; that terminus is restored from the germline J gene. The chain combines TRBV11-2 with TRBJ1-1; no definite D call. The CDR3 loop spans 14 amino acids. The V end lost 5 bases, the J end lost 7 bases, and 17 bases lay between the germline ends. The germline CDR1 and CDR2 sequences are SGHAT and FQNNGV. CDR3 protein: CASSAEDPFYEAFF. The DNA read from the CDR3 is TGTGCCAGCAGCGCGGAAGACCCATTCTATGAA.

This clone was detected many times. The read gets to within 3 residues of the CDR3 end, and the germline J gene fills in the rest. This chain uses TRBV19 with TRBJ2-3; 9 positions match TRBD2. Germline V gene data show CDR1 as LNHDA and CDR2 as SQIVND (reference sequence). The length of the CDR3 is 15 residues. The V gene end was trimmed by 7 bases and the J gene end by 4 bases; junction bases not matched to a gene: 9. This chain's CDR3 is CASMEFSGGSDTQYF. The part of the CDR3 DNA that was read is TGTGCCAGTATGGAGTTTAGCGGGGGATCAGATACG.

There are many counts of this clone. The read stops 3 residues short of the end of the CDR3; the missing end is completed from the germline J gene. The chain joins TRBV12-3 or TRBV12-4 to TRBJ2-7, with D maybe TRBD2 (6 bases). The CDR3 consists of 14 residues. The V end lost 6 bases, the J end lost 2 bases, and 14 bases lay between the germline ends. The part of the CDR3 DNA that was read is TGTGCCAGCAGCTACCGGGACTTCCCCTACGAG. Its translation is CASSYRDFPYE. The complete CDR3 protein is CASSYRDFPYEQYF.

This clone was detected many times. The CDR3 end is not reached by the read, which stops 3 residues before it; the germline J gene fills it in. The V call is TRBV20-1, the J call TRBJ1-2; D uncertain. Germline assignment: CDR1 DFQATT and CDR2 SNEGSKA (reference sequence). The CDR3 totals 13 residues. Trimming cost V 1 base and J 0 bases, with 6 bases left between them. The CDR3: CSARVRANYGYTF. The CDR3 DNA, read in part, is TGCAGTGCTAGAGTGCGGGCTAACTATGGC.

Regarding this clone: The read finishes 3 residues shy of the CDR3 end, and the germline J gene is used to complete it. The chain recombines TRBV7-6 with TRBJ1-4, with D possibly being TRBD1 (6 bases). Germline V CDR1 and CDR2: SGHVS, FNYEAQ. The CDR3 has 17 amino acids. The V end was cut by 1 base, the J end by 3 bases, with 15 bases between. The CDR3 is CASSLGYQGKANEKLFF. CDR3 DNA, as far as it was read: TGTGCCAGCAGCTTAGGCTACCAGGGGAAGGCTAATGAAAAA.

There are many counts of this clone. The CDR3 goes on 3 residues after the read ends, and that part is filled in from the germline J gene. The rearrangement links TRBV19 to TRBJ1-1; possibly TRBD1 for D (6 bases). CDR1 and CDR2 (germline): LNHDA, SQIVND (reference sequence). The V end lost 4 bases, the J end lost 0 bases, and 15 bases lay between the germline ends. The length of the CDR3 is 16 residues. The CDR3 is CASSTLLQGMNTEAFF. CDR3 DNA (partial): TGTGCCAGTAGTACCCTACTACAGGGAATGAACACTGAA.

This clone has just a few counts. The observed sequence ends 3 residues before the CDR3 terminus, with the missing tail filled in from the germline J gene. This chain links TRBV18 with TRBJ2-4; a weak D match, TRBD2 (6 bases). Looked up from germline, CDR1 is KGHSH and CDR2 is LQKENI. The CDR3 has 15 residues. CDR3 amino acids: CASSPSVWQDYGQYF. Partial CDR3 DNA: TGTGCCAGCTCACCATCGGTGTGGCAGGACTATGGT.

Regarding this clone: The read ends 3 residues before the CDR3 terminus; that terminus is restored from the germline J gene. The chain links TRBV11-1 to TRBJ1-3; D unresolved. Germline V lookup: CDR1 SGHAT, CDR2 FQDESV (reference sequence). The CDR3 runs 15 residues. Trimming pared 3 bases from V and 0 bases from J, leaving 9 bases between. This chain's CDR3 is CASSFGLTSGNTIYF. CDR3 DNA (partial): TGTGCCAGCAGCTTTGGACTTACCTCTGGAAACACC.

This clone was recorded at least ten times. The sequence runs out 3 residues before the end of the CDR3; the remainder is reconstructed from the germline J gene. The genes are TRBV19 and TRBJ1-1; a possible D gene is TRBD1 (6 bases). The CDR3 is 14 amino acids. Germline V gives CDR1 LNHDA, CDR2 SQIVND (reference sequence). Trimming removed 3 bases from V and 1 base from J, with 9 bases in between. CDR3 in amino acids: CASSMGQSNTEAFF. The CDR3 bases that were read are TGTGCCAGTAGTATGGGACAATCGAACACTGAA.

This clone was detected many times. Coverage ceases 3 residues before the CDR3 finishes, and the germline J gene fills in the end. This specimen includes other DNA sequences encoding the same CDR3. V usage is TRBV2 and J usage is TRBJ1-3; perhaps TRBD1 as D (5 bases). V lost 4 bases and J lost 4, with 11 bases in between. Per the germline V gene, CDR1 is SNHLY and CDR2 is FYNNEI. This CDR3 is built from 14 residues. Partial CDR3 DNA: TGTGCCAGCAGTGCAGGGTGGAGAGGAAACACC. Amino acids: CASSAGWRGNT. The full CDR3 reads CASSAGWRGNTIYF. Combining the CDR3 with reference TRBV2 and TRBJ1-3 gives the whole variable domain EPEVTQTPSHQVTQMGQEVILRCVPISNHLYFYWYRQILGQKVEFLVSFYNNEISEKSEIFDDQFSVERPDGSNFTLKIRSTKLEDSAMYFCASSAGWRGNTIYFGEGSWLTVV.

This clone showed up many times. This CDR3 reads CASRQGMNQPQHF. The covered CDR3 bases are TGTGCCAGCAGACAGGGGATGAATCAGCCC. V gene TRBV6-2 or TRBV6-3 combines with J gene TRBJ1-5, with 7 bases matching TRBD1. The read ends 3 residues shy of where the CDR3 ends; the end is completed using the germline J gene. Germline values: CDR1 MNHEY, CDR2 SVGEGT. After removal of 6 bases from V and 4 bases from J, the junction contained 3 bases not matched to a gene. The CDR3 spans 13 residues.

This clone appeared many times. The observed sequence ends 3 residues before the CDR3 terminus, with the missing tail filled in from the germline J gene. The same CDR3 also results from other DNA sequences found in this sample. The chain uses TRBV5-1 and TRBJ2-7; D might be TRBD1 (6 bases). The germline V gene encodes CDR1 SGHRS and CDR2 YFSETQ. The CDR3 runs to 17 residues. V was clipped by 5 bases and J by 2 bases, with 23 bases between them. CDR3 bases read: TGCGCCAGCAGGGGCCAGGGGAAACCCCCCTTTACCTACGAG. It yields the protein CASRGQGKPPFTYE. The complete CDR3 protein is CASRGQGKPPFTYEQYF.

This clone was counted many times. From the germline J gene comes the end of the CDR3, since the read stops 3 residues before it. This chain links TRBV5-1 with TRBJ1-4; a possible D gene is TRBD1 (6 bases). The CDR3 is 15 residues long. V was pared by 3 bases and J by 7 bases, with 16 bases between. Germline CDR1 is SGHRS and CDR2 is YFSETQ. The part of the CDR3 DNA that was read is TGCGCCAGCAGCTCAGGGGCCCGTCAGATTGAAAAA. Translation: CASSSGARQIEK. The entire CDR3 sequence reads CASSSGARQIEKLFF.

This clone was observed many times. The CDR3 goes on 3 residues after the read ends, and that part is filled in from the germline J gene. The chain combines TRBV2 with TRBJ1-2; no firm D call. Germline values: CDR1 SNHLY, CDR2 FYNNEI. CDR3 size: 15 residues. The V end lost 6 bases, the J end lost 5 bases, and 19 bases lay between the germline ends. CDR3 region: CASRGGPSAQYGYTF. CDR3 DNA (partial): TGTGCCAGCAGAGGAGGGCCAAGTGCTCAATATGGC.

This clone was counted ten times or more. Mismatch with germline at one junction end may stem from a read error. Read coverage stops 3 residues before the CDR3 terminus; the germline J gene supplies the remainder. The chain uses TRBV4-2 and TRBJ1-2; 9 bases agree with TRBD1. Germline V gene lookup returns CDR1 LGHNA and CDR2 YNFKEQ. This CDR3 spans 17 amino acids. CDR3 residues: CASSQERDRVLGYGYTF. The sequenced part of the CDR3 DNA is TGCGCCAGCAGCCAAGAGAGGGACAGGGTCCTTGGCTATGGC.

This clone was recorded many times. Read coverage stops 3 residues before the CDR3 terminus; the germline J gene supplies the remainder. This chain links TRBV6-1 with TRBJ1-5; D is unclear. Germline V gene data show CDR1 as MNHNS and CDR2 as SASEGT. This CDR3 is 14 amino acids long. Deletions cut 1 base from V and 7 bases from J, with 11 bases between. CDR3 loop: CASSEERVRQPQHF. The sequenced part of the CDR3 DNA is TGTGCCAGCAGTGAAGAAAGGGTACGGCAGCCC.

In this sample, this clone turned up many times. The CDR3 goes on 3 residues after the read ends, and that part is filled in from the germline J gene. This chain links TRBV7-7 with TRBJ2-1, with 11 bases matching TRBD2. The V gene end was trimmed by 2 bases and the J gene end by 6 bases; junction bases not matched to a gene: 0. The CDR3 length is 14 residues. The germline V gene encodes CDR1 SSHAT and CDR2 FNYEAQ (reference sequence). CDR3 sequence reads: CASSLLAGGNEQFF. The sequenced CDR3 bases are TGTGCCAGCAGCTTACTAGCGGGGGGCAATGAG. Using reference TRBV7-7 and TRBJ2-1 for the parts outside the CDR3, the full variable domain is GAGVSQSPRYKVTKRGQDVTLRCDPISSHATLYWYQQALGQGPEFLTYFNYEAQPDKSGLPSDRFSAERPEGSISTLTIQRTEQRDSAMYRCASSLLAGGNEQFFGPGTRLTVL.

This clone was recorded many times. The junction and the germline gene differ at one end; a read error may be behind it. The read falls 3 residues short of the CDR3 end, and the missing part is taken from the germline J gene. The rearrangement uses TRBV4-2 and TRBJ2-2; TRBD2 matches at 13 bases. Looked up from germline, CDR1 is LGHNA and CDR2 is YNFKEQ. This CDR3 region has 16 residues. The DNA read from the CDR3 is TGCGCCAGCAGCCTAACAGTGGGACTAGCGGGGGGGGAG. Residues: CASSLTVGLAGGE. The CDR3, in full, reads CASSLTVGLAGGELFF.

In its sample, this clone was seen many times. Sequencing ends 3 residues short of the CDR3 end; the germline J gene provides the rest. The genes are TRBV20-1 and TRBJ1-1, with a possible D match to TRBD1 (6 bases). Germline lookup yields CDR1 DFQATT and CDR2 SNEGSKA (reference sequence). CDR3 size: 14 residues. Trimming pared 0 bases from V and 1 base from J, leaving 9 bases between. Incomplete CDR3 DNA: TGCAGTGCTAGAGATCAGGGGCAGAACACTGAA. Its translation is CSARDQGQNTE. The full CDR3 sequence reads CSARDQGQNTEAFF.

The table lists this clone with many counts. Coverage ceases 3 residues before the CDR3 finishes, and the germline J gene fills in the end. V gene TRBV12-5 combines with J gene TRBJ2-5, with a possible D match to TRBD2 (6 bases). CDR1 and CDR2 from the germline V gene are LGHNT and FRNRAP. This CDR3 spans 17 amino acids. Trimming left V 3 bases short and J 0 bases short, with 17 bases between. This CDR3 is CASGLYIGRGNQETQYF. CDR3 DNA, as far as it was read: TGTGCTAGTGGTTTATATATTGGACGGGGGAACCAAGAGACC. Drawing the rest from reference TRBV12-5 and TRBJ2-5, the complete variable domain is DARVTQTPRHKVTEMGQEVTMRCQPILGHNTVFWYRQTMMQGLELLAYFRNRAPLDDSGMPKDRFSAEMPDATLATLKIQPSEPRDSAVYFCASGLYIGRGNQETQYFGPGTRLLVL.

Many counts were recorded for this clone. The part of the CDR3 DNA that was read is TGTGCCAGCAGCGCCCCAGGTTTCCAAGAGGTCTATGGC. Protein product: CASSAPGFQEVYG. The whole CDR3 reads CASSAPGFQEVYGYTF. The chain is built from TRBV9 and TRBJ1-2; no reliable D call. Read sequence stops 3 residues before the CDR3 end, and the germline J gene provides the missing end. Germline CDR1 and CDR2: SGDLS and YYNGEE. V lost 3 bases, J lost 4 bases, and 19 bases lay in between. This CDR3 has 16 residues.

This clone was observed many times. The read gets to within 3 residues of the CDR3 end, and the germline J gene fills in the rest. V and J are TRBV20-1 and TRBJ1-5; 11 bases fit TRBD1. The CDR3 has 17 residues. Germline values: CDR1 DFQATT, CDR2 SNEGSKA (reference sequence). Unmatched junction bases numbered 6, after V lost 0 bases and J lost 2 bases. The part of the CDR3 DNA that was read is TGCAGTGCTAGAGATCAGGGACAGGGGGACGGCAATCAGCCC. Its translation: CSARDQGQGDGNQP. The entire CDR3 reads CSARDQGQGDGNQPQHF.

This clone came up many times. Read sequence stops 3 residues before the CDR3 end, and the germline J gene provides the missing end. This chain uses TRBV19 with TRBJ2-1; tentatively, D is TRBD1 (5 bases). The CDR3 is 13 residues long. V was pared by 1 base and J by 6 bases, with 7 bases between. CDR1 and CDR2 from the germline V gene are LNHDA and SQIVND (reference sequence). CDR3 DNA (partial): TGTGCCAGTAGTATAGGGACAATCAATGAG. Translation: CASSIGTINE. The complete CDR3 sequence is CASSIGTINEQFF.

This clone was counted at least ten times. Read sequence stops 3 residues before the CDR3 end, and the germline J gene provides the missing end. Other DNA sequences within the sample encode an identical CDR3. The J gene is TRBJ2-3, the V gene TRBV7-8, with D tentatively TRBD2 (6 bases). In germline, CDR1 is SGHVS, CDR2 FQNEAQ. The V end was cut by 3 bases, the J end by 2 bases, with 18 bases between. CDR3 size: 17 residues. Incomplete CDR3 DNA: TGTGCCAGCAGCTTGCAACGGGACTCCGAAAACACAGATACG. As protein: CASSLQRDSENTDT. The complete CDR3 protein is CASSLQRDSENTDTQYF.

This clone was seen many times. The CDR3 goes on 3 residues after the read ends, and that part is filled in from the germline J gene. V is TRBV20-1 and J is TRBJ2-5, with TRBD2 matching over 12 bases. The CDR3 consists of 16 residues. Unmatched junction bases numbered 15, after V lost 6 bases and J lost 7 bases. CDR1 is DFQATT and CDR2 is SNEGSKA in the germline V gene (reference sequence). CDR3 DNA, as far as it was read: TGCAGTGCCGGCCAGACTAGCGGGAGTGTTTTTACGACC. It translates to CSAGQTSGSVFTT. The CDR3 in its entirety is CSAGQTSGSVFTTQYF.

This clone has only a few counts. The sequence runs out 3 residues before the end of the CDR3; the remainder is reconstructed from the germline J gene. The rearrangement joins TRBV19 to TRBJ1-2; D gene uncertain. CDR3 length: 10 residues. The germline CDR1 and CDR2 sequences are LNHDA and SQIVND (reference sequence). CDR3 residues: CASSGNDYTF. The part of the CDR3 DNA that was read is TGTGCCAGTAGTGGCAATGAC.